This entry features one TCR beta chain sequence. Per the original data handling: Amplification of reference gene primers was used by the study to estimate nucleated cell counts. The assay was immunoSEQ multiplex PCR, and TCRdb's table has in-frame clones only and misses some. V, J and clone size were drawn from that table, and D and trimming were deduced from the DNA. The sample includes around 120,000 clones, nearly 90% of them seen just once. While infection was still active, Seattle patients were enrolled and then followed longitudinally. This sample was included in a study of blood T cell repertoires in COVID-19. Study as a whole: There were acute and convalescent COVID-19 samples, and they came from the United States, Italy and Spain. T cells, B-cell-depleted T cells, or PBMCs provided the cDNA or gDNA that served as material.

The ends were cut back, 3 bases at V and 4 bases at J, with 12 bases in the middle. Germline V gene sequence: CDR1 MNHNS, CDR2 SASEGT. CDR3 length equals 14 residues. Sequencing used peripheral blood. This sequence was found in a woman aged 55 to 70 with COVID-19, enrolled during active disease. The chain uses TRBV6-1 and TRBJ1-2, with D unclear. CDR3 sequence: CASSDGMPGYGYTF. The CDR3 coding sequence is TGTGCCAGCAGTGACGGGATGCCGGGCTATGGCTACACCTTC.